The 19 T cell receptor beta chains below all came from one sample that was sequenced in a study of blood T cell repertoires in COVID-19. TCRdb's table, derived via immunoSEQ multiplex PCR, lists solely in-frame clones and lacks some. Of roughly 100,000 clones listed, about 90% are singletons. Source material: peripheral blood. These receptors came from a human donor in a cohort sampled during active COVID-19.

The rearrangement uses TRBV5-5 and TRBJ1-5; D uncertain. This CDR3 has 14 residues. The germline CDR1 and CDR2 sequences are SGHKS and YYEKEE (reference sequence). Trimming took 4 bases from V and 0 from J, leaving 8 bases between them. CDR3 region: CASSARLSNQPQHF. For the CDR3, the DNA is TGTGCCAGCAGCGCCAGACTTAGCAATCAGCCCCAGCATTTT. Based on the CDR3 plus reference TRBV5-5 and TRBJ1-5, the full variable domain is DAGVTQSPTHLIKTRGQQVTLRCSPISGHKSVSWYQQVLGQGPQFIFQYYEKEERGRGNFPDRFSARQFPNYSSELNVNALLLGDSALYLCASSARLSNQPQHFGDGTRLSIL.

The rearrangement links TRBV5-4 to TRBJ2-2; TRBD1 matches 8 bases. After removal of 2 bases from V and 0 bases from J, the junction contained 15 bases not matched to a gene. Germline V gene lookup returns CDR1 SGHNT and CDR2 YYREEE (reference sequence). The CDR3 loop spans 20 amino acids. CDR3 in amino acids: CASSFYRGLNLIANTGELFF. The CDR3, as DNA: TGTGCCAGCAGCTTTTACAGGGGGTTAAACCTGATCGCGAACACCGGGGAGCTGTTTTTT.

The CDR3 DNA reads as TGTGCCAGCAGGGCCGGGACAGCCCTCGACTACGAGCAGTACTTC. This codes for CASRAGTALDYEQYF. This chain connects TRBV6-5 to TRBJ2-7; 7 bases match TRBD1. Germline CDR1 reads MNHEY; CDR2 reads SVGAGI. The V and J ends lost 6 bases and 3 bases, in that order; junction bases with no gene match: 11. CDR3 size: 15 residues.

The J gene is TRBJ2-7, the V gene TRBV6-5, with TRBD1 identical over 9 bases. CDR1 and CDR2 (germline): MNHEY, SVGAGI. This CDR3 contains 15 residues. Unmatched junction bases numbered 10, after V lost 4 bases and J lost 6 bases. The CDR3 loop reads CASSSSGTGLSEQYF. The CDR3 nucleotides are TGTGCCAGCAGTTCATCCGGGACAGGGTTAAGCGAGCAGTACTTC.

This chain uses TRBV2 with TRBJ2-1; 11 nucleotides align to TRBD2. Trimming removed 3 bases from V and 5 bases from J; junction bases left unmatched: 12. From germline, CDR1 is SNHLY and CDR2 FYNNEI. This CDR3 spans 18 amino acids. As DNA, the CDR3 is TGTGCCAGCAGTGATATAGAGTTAGCGGGAGGGCCCCACAATGAGCAGTTCTTC. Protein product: CASSDIELAGGPHNEQFF.

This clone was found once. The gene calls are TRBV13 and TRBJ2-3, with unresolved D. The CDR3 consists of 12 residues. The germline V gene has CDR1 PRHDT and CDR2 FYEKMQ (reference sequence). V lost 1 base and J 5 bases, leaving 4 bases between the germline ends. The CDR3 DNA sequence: TGTGCCAGCAGCTTAGTAAAAGATACGCAGTATTTT. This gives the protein CASSLVKDTQYF. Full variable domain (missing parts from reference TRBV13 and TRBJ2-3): AAGVIQSPRHLIKEKRETATLKCYPIPRHDTVYWYQQGPGQDPQFLISFYEKMQSDKGSIPDRFSAQQFSDYHSELNMSSLELGDSALYFCASSLVKDTQYFGPGTRLTVL.

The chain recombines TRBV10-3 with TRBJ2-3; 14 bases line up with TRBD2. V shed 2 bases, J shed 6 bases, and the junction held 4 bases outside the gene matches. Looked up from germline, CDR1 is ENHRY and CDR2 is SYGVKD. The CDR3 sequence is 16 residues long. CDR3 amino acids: CAISEPGLAGEDTQYF. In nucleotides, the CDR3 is TGTGCCATCAGTGAGCCGGGACTAGCGGGAGAGGATACGCAGTATTTT.

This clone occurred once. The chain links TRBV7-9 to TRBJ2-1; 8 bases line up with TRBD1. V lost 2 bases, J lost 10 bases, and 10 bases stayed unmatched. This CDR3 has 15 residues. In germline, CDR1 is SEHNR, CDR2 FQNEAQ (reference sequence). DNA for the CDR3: TGTGCCAGCAGCTTATTCCAGGGGGCGTTTCTGGAGCAGTTCTTC. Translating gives CASSLFQGAFLEQFF.

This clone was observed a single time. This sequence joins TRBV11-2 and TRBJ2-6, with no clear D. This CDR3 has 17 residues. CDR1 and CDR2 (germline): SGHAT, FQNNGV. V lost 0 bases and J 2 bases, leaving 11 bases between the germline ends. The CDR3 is CASSLDRLGTGANVLTF. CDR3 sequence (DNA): TGTGCCAGCAGCTTAGATCGACTTGGCACTGGGGCCAACGTCCTGACTTTC.

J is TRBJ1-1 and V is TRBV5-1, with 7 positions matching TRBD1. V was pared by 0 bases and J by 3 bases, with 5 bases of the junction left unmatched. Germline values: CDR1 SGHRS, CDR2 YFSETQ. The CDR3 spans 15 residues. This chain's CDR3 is CASSLGTGSDTEAFF. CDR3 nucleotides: TGCGCCAGCAGCTTGGGGACAGGATCGGACACTGAAGCTTTCTTT.

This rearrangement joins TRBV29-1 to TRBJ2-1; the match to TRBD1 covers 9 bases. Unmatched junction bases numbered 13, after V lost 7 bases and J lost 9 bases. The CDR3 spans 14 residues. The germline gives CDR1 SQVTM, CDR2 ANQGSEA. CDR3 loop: CSADGQGIPSEQFF. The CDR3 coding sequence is TGCAGCGCCGATGGACAGGGGATCCCCTCTGAGCAGTTCTTC.

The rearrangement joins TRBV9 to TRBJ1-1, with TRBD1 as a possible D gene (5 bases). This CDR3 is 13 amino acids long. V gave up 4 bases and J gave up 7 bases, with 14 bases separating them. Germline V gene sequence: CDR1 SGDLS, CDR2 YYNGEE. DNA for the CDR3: TGTGCCAGCAGCCCCGGGGGTGGTTTTGAAGCTTTCTTT. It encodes CASSPGGGFEAFF.

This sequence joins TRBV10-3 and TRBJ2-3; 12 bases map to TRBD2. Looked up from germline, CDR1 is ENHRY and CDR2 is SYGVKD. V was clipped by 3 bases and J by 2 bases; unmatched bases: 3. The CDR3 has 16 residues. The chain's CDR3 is CAISEGLAGNTDTQYF. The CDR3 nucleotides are TGTGCCATCAGTGAAGGACTAGCGGGAAACACAGATACGCAGTATTTT.

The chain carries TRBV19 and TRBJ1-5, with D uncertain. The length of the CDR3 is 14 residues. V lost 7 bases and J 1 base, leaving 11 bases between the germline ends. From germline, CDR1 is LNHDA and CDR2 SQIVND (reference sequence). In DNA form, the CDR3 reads TGTGCCAGTAACGCCCTGCAGAGCAATCAGCCCCAGCATTTT. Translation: CASNALQSNQPQHF. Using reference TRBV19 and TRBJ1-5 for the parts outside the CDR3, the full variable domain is DGGITQSPKYLFRKEGQNVTLSCEQNLNHDAMYWYRQDPGQGLRLIYYSQIVNDFQKGDIAEGYSVSREKKESFPLTVTSAQKNPTAFYLCASNALQSNQPQHFGDGTRLSIL.

The CDR3 protein is CASRRADRMNTEAFF. In nucleotides, the CDR3 is TGTGCCAGCAGAAGAGCGGACAGGATGAACACTGAAGCTTTCTTT. The V call is TRBV6-5, the J call TRBJ1-1; 7 bases line up with TRBD1. CDR3 length equals 15 residues. The V gene end was trimmed by 6 bases and the J gene end by 0 bases; junction bases not matched to a gene: 7. The germline V gene has CDR1 MNHEY and CDR2 SVGAGI.

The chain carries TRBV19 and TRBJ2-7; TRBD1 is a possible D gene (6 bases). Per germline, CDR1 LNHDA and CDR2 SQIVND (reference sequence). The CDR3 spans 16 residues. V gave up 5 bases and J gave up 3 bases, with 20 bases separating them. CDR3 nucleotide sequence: TGTGCCAGTAGTTCTAGCCGGGACAAGATAAACTACGAGCAGTACTTC. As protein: CASSSSRDKINYEQYF.

Here the CDR3 DNA reads TGCAGCGTTGAAGTGAGGCGAAGTGAAAAACTGTTTTTT. Protein product: CSVEVRRSEKLFF. V gene TRBV29-1 combines with J gene TRBJ1-4, with no clear D. Trimming pared 1 base from V and 7 bases from J, leaving 10 bases between. Germline assignment: CDR1 SQVTM and CDR2 ANQGSEA. This CDR3 comprises 13 residues. Combining the CDR3 with reference TRBV29-1 and TRBJ1-4 gives the whole variable domain SAVISQKPSRDICQRGTSLTIQCQVDSQVTMMFWYRQQPGQSLTLIATANQGSEATYESGFVIDKFPISRPNLTFSTLTVSNMSPEDSSIYLCSVEVRRSEKLFFGSGTQLSVL.

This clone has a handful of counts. The CDR3 sequence: CASSLGLLVAGPFYEQYF. The DNA for the CDR3 is TGTGCCAGCAGCTTAGGCCTCCTGGTAGCGGGTCCCTTCTACGAGCAGTACTTC. This chain joins TRBV11-2 and TRBJ2-7; 7 positions match TRBD2. This CDR3 is 18 amino acids long. Germline loops: CDR1 SGHAT, CDR2 FQNNGV. After removal of 1 base from V and 3 bases from J, the junction contained 15 bases not matched to a gene.

The CDR3 sequence: CASSPRLAGGPEQFF. The CDR3 bases are TGTGCCAGCAGCCCAAGACTAGCGGGAGGGCCCGAGCAGTTCTTC. The V gene is TRBV13, the J gene TRBJ2-1, with 14 nucleotides matching TRBD2. Trimming removed 5 bases from V and 10 bases from J; junction bases left unmatched: 7. Germline V gene data show CDR1 as PRHDT and CDR2 as FYEKMQ (reference sequence). CDR3 length: 15 residues.